Listed here are 18 T cell receptor beta chains from one sample, sequenced in a study of cytomegalovirus exposure and HLA in healthy donors. The primer mix had 60 Vbeta and 13 Jbeta primers. TCRdb's table, derived via immunoSEQ multiplex PCR, lists solely in-frame clones and lacks some. Of fewer than 250,000 clones in the sample, 87% were seen once. Sequencing was performed on PBMCs. All receptors come from a young man in good health and CMV-seronegative.

The rearrangement joins TRBV4-3 to TRBJ2-7; tentatively, D is TRBD1 (5 bases). There are 15 residues in the CDR3. Deletions cut 0 bases from V and 2 bases from J, with 11 bases between. The germline gives CDR1 LGHNA, CDR2 YSLEER. The DNA of the CDR3 is TGCGCCAGCAGCCAAGAAGGGGCTAGGACCTACGAGCAGTACTTC. It codes for CASSQEGARTYEQYF.

As to this clone: Germline and junction disagree at one end, which may indicate a read error. This chain connects TRBV7-2 to TRBJ2-7; D remains unclear. This CDR3 has 14 residues. Germline loops: CDR1 SGHTA, CDR2 FQGNSA. CDR3 residues: CVSSLDRVGYEQYF. The DNA for the CDR3 is TGTGTCAGCAGCTTAGATCGGGTCGGCTACGAGCAGTACTTC.

The chain couples TRBV7-2 to TRBJ1-4; D remains unclear. This CDR3 contains 15 residues. Trimming took off 4 bases at V and 7 bases at J, with 16 bases between the two ends. Germline CDR1 is SGHTA and CDR2 is FQGNSA. CDR3: CASSSGGRIGEKLFF. The CDR3 coding sequence is TGTGCCAGCAGCTCCGGAGGGCGGATTGGTGAAAAACTGTTTTTT.

The V and J genes are TRBV28 and TRBJ1-6; no clear D gene. The CDR3 loop spans 15 amino acids. Trimming stripped 2 bases from V and 7 bases from J, with 12 bases between. The V gene's germline CDR1 is MDHEN and CDR2 SYDVKM. The CDR3 loop is CASSLIQYGNSPLHF. CDR3 bases: TGTGCCAGCAGTTTAATCCAATACGGGAATTCACCCCTCCACTTT.

V is TRBV19 and J is TRBJ1-4; tentatively, D is TRBD1 (5 bases). V was cut by 8 bases and J by 0 bases, with 13 bases left in between. The CDR3 sequence is 15 residues long. Looked up from germline, CDR1 is LNHDA and CDR2 is SQIVND (reference sequence). The CDR3 nucleotides read TGTGCCAGTGCCCCAGGGTTATCAACTAATGAAAAACTGTTTTTT. Amino acid sequence: CASAPGLSTNEKLFF.

V usage is TRBV7-2 and J usage is TRBJ2-7; tentative D call: TRBD1 (5 bases). Trimming stripped 2 bases from V and 5 bases from J, with 16 bases between. This CDR3 comprises 15 residues. CDR1 is SGHTA and CDR2 is FQGNSA in the germline V gene. CDR3 coding DNA: TGTGCCAGCAGCTTAAACAAAAGGGGTATCCACGAGCAGTACTTC. Its protein product is CASSLNKRGIHEQYF.

This chain links TRBV18 with TRBJ2-7, with 9 bases identical to TRBD1. This CDR3 comprises 15 residues. CDR1 KGHSH and CDR2 LQKENI come from the germline V gene. With 3 bases clipped from V and 2 bases from J, the junction kept 5 bases outside the gene matches. CDR3 region: CASSPRGQGTYEQYF. Here the CDR3 DNA reads TGTGCCAGCTCACCCCGGGGACAGGGTACCTACGAGCAGTACTTC.

This clone appeared once. Other DNA sequences in this specimen translate into the identical CDR3. This chain joins TRBV6-4 and TRBJ2-2; 12 nucleotides match TRBD2. Per the germline V gene, CDR1 is MRHNA and CDR2 is SNTAGT. This CDR3 spans 15 amino acids. V lost 6 bases to trimming and J lost 6 bases; unmatched junction nucleotides: 5. In nucleotides, the CDR3 is TGTGCCAGCAGGCTAGCGGGGGGGCTGGCCGGGGAGCTGTTTTTT. Encoded protein: CASRLAGGLAGELFF.

The J gene is TRBJ1-6, the V gene TRBV11-2; tentative D call: TRBD1 (6 bases). This CDR3 contains 15 residues. Germline V gene sequence: CDR1 SGHAT, CDR2 FQNNGV. Trimming stripped 5 bases from V and 5 bases from J, with 13 bases between. Here the CDR3 DNA reads TGTGCCAGCAGCCCGCGGACAGTTAATAATTCACCCCTCCACTTT. Residues: CASSPRTVNNSPLHF.

V and J are TRBV11-2 and TRBJ2-7, with TRBD1 identical over 7 bases. Germline V CDR1 and CDR2: SGHAT, FQNNGV. The CDR3 is 14 amino acids. Trimming removed 5 bases from V and 2 bases from J; junction bases left unmatched: 6. The CDR3 DNA is TGTGCCAGCAGCATACGACAGGGACCCTACGAGCAGTACTTC. Its protein is CASSIRQGPYEQYF.

The chain joins TRBV7-9 to TRBJ2-7; TRBD1 aligns across 8 bases. CDR1 is SEHNR and CDR2 is FQNEAQ in the germline V gene (reference sequence). The junction had 7 bases not matched to a gene; V was cut back by 6 bases and J by 0 bases. CDR3 length: 15 residues. For the CDR3, the DNA is TGTGCCAGCAGTCACCGGGACAGGAACTCCTACGAGCAGTACTTC. Translation gives CASSHRDRNSYEQYF.

The sample holds many counts of this clone. The rearrangement links TRBV2 to TRBJ1-4; weak D call: TRBD1 (5 bases). Trimming took 3 bases from V and 7 from J, leaving 15 bases between them. The CDR3 spans 15 residues. CDR1 SNHLY and CDR2 FYNNEI come from the germline V gene. The CDR3 DNA reads as TGTGCCAGCAGTGAGTCGCAGGGCGGATCTGAAAAACTGTTTTTT. This encodes CASSESQGGSEKLFF.

This chain connects TRBV6-5 to TRBJ2-5, with 7 bases identical to TRBD1. The length of the CDR3 is 14 residues. In germline, CDR1 is MNHEY, CDR2 SVGAGI. Trimming took 6 bases from V and 5 from J; bases not matched to a gene: 9. CDR3 sequence reads: CASSLGQTRETQYF. The DNA for the CDR3 is TGTGCCAGCAGCCTGGGACAGACCAGGGAGACCCAGTACTTC.

V gene TRBV18 combines with J gene TRBJ2-2, with a tentative D call TRBD1 (6 bases). The V end lost 3 bases, the J end lost 2 bases, and 13 bases lay between the germline ends. The germline CDR1 and CDR2 sequences are KGHSH and LQKENI. This CDR3 comprises 16 residues. The CDR3 sequence is CASSPPGTHNTGELFF. CDR3 nucleotides: TGTGCCAGCTCACCCCCCGGGACACACAACACCGGGGAGCTGTTTTTT.

The V call is TRBV29-1, the J call TRBJ2-3, with 8 bases matching TRBD2. Germline V CDR1 and CDR2: SQVTM, ANQGSEA. The CDR3 sequence is 15 residues long. J lost 2 bases, V lost 5 bases, and 9 bases had no gene match. CDR3 bases: TGCAGCGTTAACACGGCGGGGGGTATCACAGATACGCAGTATTTT. Amino acids: CSVNTAGGITDTQYF.

The chain recombines TRBV6-1 with TRBJ1-4; D not certain. The CDR3 contains 14 residues. The V end was cut by 3 bases, the J end by 8 bases, with 13 bases between. CDR1 and CDR2 from the germline V gene are MNHNS and SASEGT. CDR3 coding DNA: TGTGCCAGCAGTGACAGGCCCCACTGGGAAAAACTGTTTTTT. Amino acids: CASSDRPHWEKLFF.

The chain recombines TRBV27 with TRBJ2-7, with D perhaps matching TRBD2 (6 bases). V lost 2 bases to trimming and J lost 9 bases, with 20 bases between them. CDR1 and CDR2 (germline): MNHEY, SMNVEV (reference sequence). CDR3 length: 15 residues. The CDR3, as DNA: TGTGCCAGCAGTTTAACCCCCCAAAGGCGGGATTGGCAGTACTTC. Its protein product is CASSLTPQRRDWQYF.

The rearrangement links TRBV10-3 to TRBJ2-1; D is perhaps TRBD2 (5 bases). The CDR3 consists of 14 residues. Germline CDR1 ENHRY, CDR2 SYGVKD. V was shortened by 5 bases and J by 0 bases, with 8 bases between the two germline ends. CDR3 coding DNA: TGTGCCATCAGTCAACTAGGCTCCTACAATGAGCAGTTCTTC. It translates to CAISQLGSYNEQFF.